Here is one T cell receptor beta chain with its context. Its cognate antigen is unknown. The data derive from a study of T cell repertoires in cytomegalovirus infection. Study summary: Indications of both CMV infection and matching HLA type were provided by public TCR beta signatures. Study outcomes and limitations: There were HLA-C-restricted CMV-specific TCR beta clonotypes dominating the ex vivo response. The study identified carriers of CMV plus the relevant HLA from cumulative public TCR beta family frequency.

CDR3 size: 14 residues. Trimming removed 0 bases at V and 6 bases at J, with 12 bases between. Germline CDR1 is LGHDT and CDR2 is YNNKEL (reference sequence). From the reads, TCRdb called clonotypes with MiXCR, one entry per CDR3 protein. The sample holds about 530,000 distinct CDR3 sequences, approximately 25% seen once. The sample taken for sequencing was PBMCs. The chain employs TRBV3-1 and TRBJ2-7, with D unresolved. The source of this sequence is a human donor in good health (CMV status not recorded). Some clones in this sample may be carry-over from other donors' samples. The CDR3 here is CASSQDNRRGEQYF. CDR3 nucleotides: TGTGCCAGCAGCCAAGATAATCGGAGAGGCGAGCAGTACTTC.